This T cell receptor beta chain appears in the sequencing data of a study of blood T cell repertoires in COVID-19. The CDR3 has 13 amino acids. Germline V gene data show CDR1 as MDHEN and CDR2 as SYDVKM. A note on this clone: A read error may produce the germline difference seen at one junction end.

Produced via immunoSEQ multiplex PCR; TCRdb's table is partial and in-frame only. The sample has roughly 35,000 clones; roughly 90% are singletons. The sample taken for sequencing was peripheral blood. The source is a man aged 65-85 years with acute or convalescent COVID-19. The gene calls are TRBV28 and TRBJ2-7; 8 nucleotides line up with TRBD1. The CDR3: CASNLGQGYEQYF. CDR3 in DNA: TGTGCCAGCAATTTAGGACAGGGCTACGAGCAGTACTTC.